What follows are 18 T cell receptor beta chains derived from one specimen sequenced in a study of CD8 T cells in ankylosing spondylitis. TCRdb analysed the 5' RACE reads with MiXCR anew, one entry per CDR3 protein. The table has roughly 120,000 distinct CDR3 sequences, 6.5% to 9% seen once. Sequencing was performed on blood, either unsorted or a sorted T cell fraction (not recorded which). The source is a male donor with ankylosing spondylitis or in good health (not recorded which).

This clonotype was counted ten times or more. The rearrangement joins TRBV20-1 to TRBJ2-3; D gene unclear. CDR1 and CDR2 from the germline V gene are DFQATT and SNEGSKA (reference sequence). This CDR3 is 12 amino acids long. Trimming cost V 1 base and J 6 bases, with 8 bases left between them. As DNA, the CDR3 is TGCAGTGCTAGAGTCCCGTCGGATACGCAGTATTTT. Translating it yields CSARVPSDTQYF.

This clonotype was observed many times. The V and J genes are TRBV5-1 and TRBJ1-3, with D uncertain. Deletions cut 4 bases from V and 4 bases from J, with 18 bases between. Per germline, CDR1 SGHRS and CDR2 YFSETQ. CDR3 length: 16 amino acids. CDR3 coding DNA: TGCGCCAGCAGCACCGTGGCCGAGGGAGGCGGAAACACCATATATTTT. Translating it yields CASSTVAEGGGNTIYF.

This clonotype was detected many times. The genes are TRBV27 and TRBJ2-7; possibly TRBD1 for D (6 bases). The germline CDR1 and CDR2 sequences are MNHEY and SMNVEV (reference sequence). V shed 6 bases and J shed 2 bases, with 17 bases lying between them. The CDR3 is made up of 15 amino acids. DNA of the CDR3: TGTGCCAGCAGCTACGGGACATTCGGGACCTACGAGCAGTACTTC. Protein: CASSYGTFGTYEQYF.

This clonotype was seen a handful of times. V and J are TRBV12-3 or TRBV12-4 and TRBJ2-2, with D tentatively TRBD2 (6 bases). Trimming removed 5 bases at V and 3 bases at J, with 19 bases between. The CDR3 sequence is 17 residues long. The CDR3 region is CASSTSWRERDTGELFF. In DNA, the CDR3 is TGTGCCAGCAGTACCAGTTGGAGGGAAAGGGACACCGGGGAGCTGTTTTTT.

There are a few counts of this clonotype. The gene calls are TRBV5-6 and TRBJ2-1; D might be TRBD2 (5 bases). Germline V gene data show CDR1 as SGHDT and CDR2 as YYEEEE. The CDR3 extends over 14 amino acids. V lost 8 bases, J lost 3 bases, and 15 bases lay in between. As DNA, the CDR3 is TGTGCCAGTCAACTAGACTGGGGCTACAATGAGCAGTTCTTC. Amino acid sequence: CASQLDWGYNEQFF. The full variable domain, completed using reference TRBV5-6 and TRBJ2-1, is DAGVTQSPTHLIKTRGQQVTLRCSPKSGHDTVSWYQQALGQGPQFIFQYYEEEERQRGNFPDRFSGHQFPNYSSELNVNALLLGDSALYLCASQLDWGYNEQFFGPGTRLTVL.

In its sample, this clonotype was seen many times. The rearrangement uses TRBV5-1 and TRBJ2-2, with D uncertain. The CDR3 is 14 amino acids. CDR1 is SGHRS and CDR2 is YFSETQ in the germline V gene. Trimming cost V 7 bases and J 4 bases, with 14 bases left between them. The CDR3 protein is CASLTHPGTGELFF. CDR3 in DNA: TGCGCCAGCTTAACTCACCCGGGCACCGGGGAGCTGTTTTTT.

This clonotype turned up a few times. J is TRBJ2-3 and V is TRBV5-1; 9 nucleotides align to TRBD1. Germline CDR1 SGHRS, CDR2 YFSETQ. The CDR3 contains 18 residues. Trimming took 1 base from V and 0 from J; bases not matched to a gene: 9. In DNA, the CDR3 is TGCGCCAGCAGCTTGTTAAGATCCGGGACAGGGAGCACAGATACGCAGTATTTT. Residues: CASSLLRSGTGSTDTQYF.

This clonotype was observed many times. V usage is TRBV5-1 and J usage is TRBJ2-3; TRBD1 might be the D (5 bases). CDR1 and CDR2 (germline): SGHRS, YFSETQ. The CDR3 runs to 16 residues. Trimming took off 3 bases at V and 1 base at J, with 15 bases between the two ends. The CDR3 DNA sequence: TGCGCCAGCAGCTCGCAAGGGGTTCTGGGCACAGATACGCAGTATTTT. Protein sequence: CASSSQGVLGTDTQYF.

In its sample, this clonotype was seen many times. This chain uses TRBV29-1 with TRBJ1-1, with 7 nucleotides matching TRBD1. There are 14 residues in the CDR3. J gave up 6 bases and V 6 bases, and 13 bases lay outside the gene matches. Germline loops: CDR1 SQVTM, CDR2 ANQGSEA. The DNA of the CDR3 is TGCAGCGTGACAGCGACAGGGAAAGTCTCTGAAGCTTTCTTT. Translating gives CSVTATGKVSEAFF. Drawing the rest from reference TRBV29-1 and TRBJ1-1, the complete variable domain is SAVISQKPSRDICQRGTSLTIQCQVDSQVTMMFWYRQQPGQSLTLIATANQGSEATYESGFVIDKFPISRPNLTFSTLTVSNMSPEDSSIYLCSVTATGKVSEAFFGQGTRLTVV.

This clonotype occurred many times. The chain couples TRBV10-3 to TRBJ1-1; possibly TRBD1 for D (6 bases). The CDR3 is 12 residues long. Trimming left V 2 bases short and J 9 bases short, with 10 bases between. Germline V CDR1 and CDR2: ENHRY, SYGVKD. The CDR3 DNA reads TGTGCCATCAGTGAGGGGACATCCCAAGCTTTCTTT. Its protein is CAISEGTSQAFF.

This clonotype was seen many times. The V and J genes are TRBV12-3 or TRBV12-4 and TRBJ2-2; D remains unclear. The CDR3 loop spans 16 amino acids. V lost 2 bases and J 0 bases, leaving 10 bases between the germline ends. This CDR3 is CASSLNPNANTGELFF. Written as DNA, the CDR3 is TGTGCCAGCAGTTTAAACCCAAACGCGAACACCGGGGAGCTGTTTTTT.

The sample holds many counts of this clonotype. The CDR3 DNA reads TGCGCCAGCCATACGGGCGCCGAGCAGTACTTC. Its protein is CASHTGAEQYF. The rearrangement uses TRBV10-2 and TRBJ2-7; D gene uncertain. Germline CDR1 is WSHSY and CDR2 is SAAADI. CDR3 length: 11 amino acids. V lost 8 bases to trimming and J lost 6 bases, with 11 bases between them.

A few counts support this clonotype. The chain recombines TRBV15 with TRBJ1-3, with D perhaps TRBD1 (5 bases). With 0 bases removed from V and 0 bases from J, the gap between germline ends came to 12 bases. Per the germline V gene, CDR1 is LNHNV and CDR2 is YYDKDF (reference sequence). The CDR3 sequence is 17 residues long. The CDR3 here is CATSREGRAASGNTIYF. CDR3 coding DNA: TGTGCCACCAGCAGAGAGGGCAGGGCCGCCTCTGGAAACACCATATATTTT.

This clonotype was observed at least ten times. The V call is TRBV7-3, the J call TRBJ2-1; 10 nucleotides align to TRBD1. V lost 3 bases and J lost 2; bases outside the gene matches: 16. CDR1 SGHTA and CDR2 FQGTGA come from the germline V gene. The CDR3 has 20 amino acids. The CDR3 nucleotides are TGTGCCAGCAGCTTGAACCTCCGGGACAGGGGTTTAGGAACCTACAATGAGCAGTTCTTC. Residues: CASSLNLRDRGLGTYNEQFF.

This clonotype was seen many times. The J gene is TRBJ2-1, the V gene TRBV5-1; possibly TRBD1 or TRBD2 for D (5 bases each). The CDR3 runs to 14 residues. The germline V gene has CDR1 SGHRS and CDR2 YFSETQ. The V end was cut by 3 bases, the J end by 10 bases, with 17 bases between. CDR3 in amino acids: CASSWSTGASEQFF. The CDR3 DNA follows: TGCGCCAGCAGCTGGAGTACCGGGGCTAGCGAGCAGTTCTTC.

This clonotype was observed many times. V gene TRBV28 combines with J gene TRBJ2-5; TRBD1 agrees at 7 bases. This CDR3 region has 13 residues. The germline V gene encodes CDR1 MDHEN and CDR2 SYDVKM. V gave up 8 bases and J gave up 5 bases; unmatched junction bases: 8. CDR3 amino acids: CASLPRGLETQYF. The DNA of the CDR3 is TGTGCCAGCCTGCCGAGGGGGCTTGAGACCCAGTACTTC.

This clonotype has a count of ten or more. The chain has TRBV20-1 and TRBJ2-1, with 10 bases aligning to TRBD2. J lost 6 bases, V lost 2 bases, and 4 bases had no gene match. The CDR3 length is 14 residues. Germline V lookup: CDR1 DFQATT, CDR2 SNEGSKA (reference sequence). CDR3 bases: TGCAGTGCTAGATCTAGCGGGAGAAGCAATGAGCAGTTCTTC. Protein product: CSARSSGRSNEQFF.

This clonotype was seen a handful of times. The gene calls are TRBV7-2 and TRBJ2-3, with D uncertain. The CDR3 extends over 14 amino acids. V was pared by 3 bases and J by 4 bases, with 11 bases between. CDR1 is SGHTA, CDR2 FQGNSA, per germline. The CDR3 sequence is CASSFRGGPDTQYF. Here the CDR3 DNA reads TGTGCCAGCAGCTTTCGAGGTGGACCAGATACGCAGTATTTT.